Listed here are 21 T cell receptor beta chains from one sample, sequenced in a study of T cell clones after liver transplantation. The table came from immunoSEQ multiplex PCR; TCRdb's copy has only in-frame clones and leaves some out. This table holds tens of thousands of clones, over 70% found once. Specimen: CD4+ T cells from blood, collected 12 months after liver transplant. The receptors here all came from a human patient who received a liver transplant. The graft donor may be the source of some T cells.

This clone turned up a few times. The rearrangement joins TRBV28 to TRBJ2-7, with a tentative D call TRBD1 (6 bases). In germline, CDR1 is MDHEN, CDR2 SYDVKM. The CDR3 has 18 residues. V lost 6 bases and J 1 base, leaving 25 bases between the germline ends. CDR3 in DNA: TGTGCCAGCAGCTCCACGGGACACCTCACGGTCAAGTCCTACGAGCAGTACTTC. Its translation is CASSSTGHLTVKSYEQYF.

This chain links TRBV11-2 with TRBJ1-5; D is undetermined. Germline lookup yields CDR1 SGHAT and CDR2 FQNNGV. V shed 5 bases and J shed 4 bases, with 15 bases lying between them. The CDR3 is 15 residues long. The CDR3, as DNA: TGTGCCAGCAGCCCCACCCTGGAGGCGAATCAGCCCCAGCATTTT. Amino acids: CASSPTLEANQPQHF.

The chain recombines TRBV10-2 with TRBJ1-1; D gene uncertain. V was cut by 3 bases and J by 1 base, with 9 bases left in between. This CDR3 is 14 amino acids long. CDR1 WSHSY and CDR2 SAAADI come from the germline V gene. CDR3 residues: CASSDNLGNTEAFF. CDR3 coding DNA: TGCGCCAGCAGTGATAACCTGGGGAACACTGAAGCTTTCTTT.

V gene TRBV2 combines with J gene TRBJ2-3; the match to TRBD2 covers 11 bases. The CDR3 length is 14 residues. CDR1 SNHLY and CDR2 FYNNEI come from the germline V gene. V lost 10 bases, J lost 5 bases, and 8 bases stayed unmatched. The CDR3 DNA reads TGTGCCACCCTTAGCGGGAGGGCGGAAGATACGCAGTATTTT. Amino acid sequence: CATLSGRAEDTQYF.

The chain recombines TRBV5-1 with TRBJ2-1; D perhaps matches TRBD2 (5 bases). Trimming removed 1 base at V and 5 bases at J, with 10 bases between. The CDR3 has 14 residues. The V gene's germline CDR1 is SGHRS and CDR2 YFSETQ. This CDR3 reads CASSLSSSHNEQFF. As DNA, the CDR3 is TGCGCCAGCAGCTTGTCTAGCTCGCACAATGAGCAGTTCTTC.

The gene calls are TRBV11-2 and TRBJ2-1, with 9 bases fitting TRBD2. The CDR3 runs to 15 residues. Germline values: CDR1 SGHAT, CDR2 FQNNGV. Losses at the gene ends were 3 bases for V and 7 bases for J; bases not matched to a gene: 7. The CDR3: CASSLGGGLANEQFF. DNA for the CDR3: TGTGCCAGCAGCTTGGGCGGCGGACTAGCGAATGAGCAGTTCTTC.

Only one count was recorded for this clone. The chain joins TRBV14 to TRBJ2-5, with TRBD2 matching over 10 bases. The trim removed 1 base at V and 4 bases at J, leaving 3 bases unmatched. This CDR3 is 15 amino acids long. CDR1 is SGHDN and CDR2 is FVKESK in the germline V gene. The DNA of the CDR3 is TGTGCCAGCAGCCAAGCCCTAGCGGGAGCAGAGACCCAGTACTTC. Amino acid sequence: CASSQALAGAETQYF.

V and J are TRBV28 and TRBJ2-7, with 11 bases fitting TRBD2. Unmatched junction bases numbered 6, after V lost 1 base and J lost 1 base. The CDR3 is 17 amino acids. The germline CDR1 and CDR2 sequences are MDHEN and SYDVKM. CDR3 region: CASSLYPLAGVSYEQYF. The CDR3 DNA sequence: TGTGCCAGCAGTTTATATCCACTAGCGGGAGTTTCCTACGAGCAGTACTTC.

The chain combines TRBV4-3 with TRBJ2-5; D is perhaps TRBD2 (5 bases). V was trimmed by 1 base and J by 2 bases, leaving 17 bases between them. The CDR3 covers 17 residues. In germline, CDR1 is LGHNA, CDR2 YSLEER. CDR3 sequence reads: CASSQVGWERDQETQYF. The CDR3 nucleotides read TGCGCCAGCAGCCAAGTCGGCTGGGAGAGGGATCAAGAGACCCAGTACTTC.

The CDR3 sequence is CASSVGLAGAPYEQYF. Written as DNA, the CDR3 is TGTGCCAGCAGCGTCGGACTAGCGGGAGCCCCCTACGAGCAGTACTTC. The rearrangement links TRBV11-2 to TRBJ2-7, with 13 bases lining up with TRBD2. The CDR3 is 16 residues long. After removal of 5 bases from V and 2 bases from J, the junction contained 6 bases not matched to a gene. CDR1 and CDR2 (germline): SGHAT, FQNNGV. Full variable domain (remainder filled in from reference TRBV11-2 and TRBJ2-7): EAGVAQSPRYKIIEKRQSVAFWCNPISGHATLYWYQQILGQGPKLLIQFQNNGVVDDSQLPKDRFSAERLKGVDSTLKIQPAKLEDSAVYLCASSVGLAGAPYEQYFGPGTRLTVT.

This clone came up a few times. In DNA, the CDR3 is TGTGCCAGCAGCTTAGCTGGGACCCAGCCCCAGCATTTT. Protein sequence: CASSLAGTQPQHF. The chain joins TRBV7-9 to TRBJ1-5; D might be TRBD1 (5 bases). Trimming cost V 0 bases and J 7 bases, with 7 bases left between them. The CDR3 sequence is 13 residues long. In germline, CDR1 is SEHNR, CDR2 FQNEAQ (reference sequence).

V is TRBV7-8 and J is TRBJ1-3; D remains unclear. Deletions cut 4 bases from V and 0 bases from J, with 4 bases between. Germline V gives CDR1 SGHVS, CDR2 FQNEAQ. The CDR3 consists of 13 residues. CDR3 region: CASSYNSGNTIYF. The CDR3, as DNA: TGTGCCAGCAGCTACAACTCTGGAAACACCATATATTTT.

The J gene is TRBJ2-7, the V gene TRBV2; D gene unclear. CDR3 length: 12 residues. CDR1 is SNHLY, CDR2 FYNNEI, per germline. V lost 6 bases and J lost 2, with 8 bases in between. DNA of the CDR3: TGTGCCAGCAGCGGTACCACCTACGAGCAGTACTTC. Translated: CASSGTTYEQYF.

The rearrangement links TRBV27 to TRBJ2-4; 8 positions match TRBD2. V gave up 6 bases and J gave up 1 base; unmatched junction bases: 14. The CDR3 covers 18 residues. CDR1 is MNHEY and CDR2 is SMNVEV in the germline V gene (reference sequence). The CDR3 DNA reads TGTGCCAGCAGCCCCCGGCTATTAGCGGGATTGGCCAAAAACATTCAGTACTTC. It is translated as CASSPRLLAGLAKNIQYF.

This clone was observed a few times. The chain carries TRBV27 and TRBJ1-2, with TRBD1 matching 8 bases. The V gene end was trimmed by 3 bases and the J gene end by 8 bases; junction bases not matched to a gene: 23. The germline CDR1 and CDR2 sequences are MNHEY and SMNVEV (reference sequence). This CDR3 region has 19 residues. CDR3 in DNA: TGTGCCAGCAGTTTCCGCCTCCGGGACAGGAGCCGCTTAGGTGTCGGCTACACCTTC. This sequence encodes CASSFRLRDRSRLGVGYTF.

V gene TRBV6-5 combines with J gene TRBJ1-2, with TRBD1 matching 8 bases. Unmatched junction bases numbered 8, after V lost 0 bases and J lost 8 bases. Germline V gene lookup returns CDR1 MNHEY and CDR2 SVGAGI. This CDR3 is 15 amino acids long. Written as DNA, the CDR3 is TGTGCCAGCAGTTACTCTTCAGGGGGCGAAAGAGGCTACACCTTC. This encodes CASSYSSGGERGYTF.

The chain uses TRBV5-4 and TRBJ2-7, with D possibly matching TRBD1 (6 bases). Germline CDR1 SGHNT, CDR2 YYREEE (reference sequence). The CDR3 is made up of 15 amino acids. V was pared by 4 bases and J by 3 bases, with 17 bases between. The CDR3 sequence: CASSQGPTQGYEQYF. Written as DNA, the CDR3 is TGTGCCAGCAGCCAGGGACCGACACAGGGCTACGAGCAGTACTTC.

A single count supports this clone. V gene TRBV5-4 combines with J gene TRBJ1-2; D unresolved. V gave up 0 bases and J gave up 4 bases, with 7 bases separating them. The length of the CDR3 is 13 residues. The germline V gene encodes CDR1 SGHNT and CDR2 YYREEE (reference sequence). DNA for the CDR3: TGTGCCAGCAGCTTGGATTACCTCTATGGCTACACCTTC. As protein: CASSLDYLYGYTF.

The chain recombines TRBV6-5 with TRBJ2-2, with 10 bases that match TRBD2. After removal of 7 bases from V and 15 bases from J, the junction contained 17 bases not matched to a gene. Germline V lookup: CDR1 MNHEY, CDR2 SVGAGI. The CDR3 is 15 amino acids. CDR3 amino acids: CASKRTGTSESGVFF. CDR3 coding DNA: TGTGCCAGCAAAAGGACCGGGACTAGCGAATCGGGGGTGTTTTTT.

The CDR3 region has the DNA TGTGCCAGTAGTATCGGTCTAGCGGGGTCTAGCACAGATACGCAGTATTTT. It yields the protein CASSIGLAGSSTDTQYF. The V call is TRBV19, the J call TRBJ2-3; 9 positions match TRBD2. The ends lost 3 bases at V and 0 bases at J; junction bases unmatched: 7. Germline values: CDR1 LNHDA, CDR2 SQIVND (reference sequence). There are 17 residues in the CDR3.

The chain has TRBV5-1 and TRBJ1-4; 8 bases are a match to TRBD1. The CDR3 is 16 amino acids. Germline V gene lookup returns CDR1 SGHRS and CDR2 YFSETQ. Trimming removed 4 bases from V and 5 bases from J; junction bases left unmatched: 10. CDR3 in DNA: TGCGCCAGCAGCCGACAACCGACAGGGGACAATGAAAAACTGTTTTTT. Amino acid sequence: CASSRQPTGDNEKLFF.